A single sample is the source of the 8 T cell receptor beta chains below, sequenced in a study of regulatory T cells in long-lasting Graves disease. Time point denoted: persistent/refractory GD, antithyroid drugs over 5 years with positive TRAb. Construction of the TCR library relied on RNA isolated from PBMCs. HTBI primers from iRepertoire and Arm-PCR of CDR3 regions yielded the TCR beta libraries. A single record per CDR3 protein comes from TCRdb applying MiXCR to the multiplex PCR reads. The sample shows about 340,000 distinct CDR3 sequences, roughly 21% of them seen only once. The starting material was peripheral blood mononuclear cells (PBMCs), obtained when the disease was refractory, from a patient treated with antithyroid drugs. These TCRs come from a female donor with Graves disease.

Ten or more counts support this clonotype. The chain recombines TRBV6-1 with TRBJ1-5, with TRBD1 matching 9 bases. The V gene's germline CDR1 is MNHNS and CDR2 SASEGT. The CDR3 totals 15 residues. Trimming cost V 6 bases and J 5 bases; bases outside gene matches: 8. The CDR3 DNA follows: TGTGCCAGCAGAAAGTCTGGACAGGGGTATCAGCCCCAGCATTTT. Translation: CASRKSGQGYQPQHF.

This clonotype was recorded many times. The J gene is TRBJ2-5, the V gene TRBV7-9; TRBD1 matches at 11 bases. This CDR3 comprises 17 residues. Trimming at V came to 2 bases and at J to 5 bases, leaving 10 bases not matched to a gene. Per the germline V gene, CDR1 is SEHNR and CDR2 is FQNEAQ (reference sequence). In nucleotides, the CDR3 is TGTGCCAGCAGCTTATGGACAGGGGGCAGGGGTAAGGAGACCCAGTACTTC. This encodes CASSLWTGGRGKETQYF.

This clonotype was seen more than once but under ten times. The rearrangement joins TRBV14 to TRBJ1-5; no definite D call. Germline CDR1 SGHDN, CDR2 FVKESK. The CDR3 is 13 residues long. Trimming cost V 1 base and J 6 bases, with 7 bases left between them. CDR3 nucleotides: TGTGCCAGCAGCCAAGGGAAAGGTCAGCCCCAGCATTTT. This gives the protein CASSQGKGQPQHF. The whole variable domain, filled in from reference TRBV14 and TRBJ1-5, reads EAGVTQFPSHSVIEKGQTVTLRCDPISGHDNLYWYRRVMGKEIKFLLHFVKESKQDESGMPNNRFLAERTGGTYSTLKVQPAELEDSGVYFCASSQGKGQPQHFGDGTRLSIL.

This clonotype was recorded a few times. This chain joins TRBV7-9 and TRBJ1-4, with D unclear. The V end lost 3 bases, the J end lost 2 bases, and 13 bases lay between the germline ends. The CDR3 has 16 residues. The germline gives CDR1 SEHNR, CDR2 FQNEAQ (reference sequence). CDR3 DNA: TGTGCCAGCAGCTTCCCCTGGGTGCAGACTAATGAAAAACTGTTTTTT. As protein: CASSFPWVQTNEKLFF.

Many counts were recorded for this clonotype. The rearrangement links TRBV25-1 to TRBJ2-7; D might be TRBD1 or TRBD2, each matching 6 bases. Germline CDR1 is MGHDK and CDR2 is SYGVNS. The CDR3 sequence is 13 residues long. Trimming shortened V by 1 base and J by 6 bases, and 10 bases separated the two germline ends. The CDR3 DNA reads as TGTGCCAGCAGTGAATTCGGGGGCGCCGAGCAGTACTTC. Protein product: CASSEFGGAEQYF.

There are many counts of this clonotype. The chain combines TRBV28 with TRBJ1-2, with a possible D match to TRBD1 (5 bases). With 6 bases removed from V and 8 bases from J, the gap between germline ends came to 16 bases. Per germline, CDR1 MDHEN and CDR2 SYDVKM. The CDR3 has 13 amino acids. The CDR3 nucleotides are TGTGCCAGCAGAAGGGGTGGCGGGGACGGCTACACCTTC. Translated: CASRRGGGDGYTF.

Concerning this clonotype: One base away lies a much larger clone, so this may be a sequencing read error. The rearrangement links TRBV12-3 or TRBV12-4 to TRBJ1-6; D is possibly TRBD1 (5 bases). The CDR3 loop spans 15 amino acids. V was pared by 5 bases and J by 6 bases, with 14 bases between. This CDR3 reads CASSAGTAGNSPLHF. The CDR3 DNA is TGTGCCAGCAGTGCCGGGACCGCTGGTAATTCACCCCTCCACTTT.

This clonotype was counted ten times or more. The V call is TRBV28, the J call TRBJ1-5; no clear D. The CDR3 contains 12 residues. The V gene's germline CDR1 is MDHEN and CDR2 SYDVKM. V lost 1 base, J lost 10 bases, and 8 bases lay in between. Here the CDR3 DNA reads TGTGCCAGCAGTTTATTCCCAGGCCCCCAGCATTTT. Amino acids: CASSLFPGPQHF. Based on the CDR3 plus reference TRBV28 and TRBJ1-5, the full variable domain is DVKVTQSSRYLVKRTGEKVFLECVQDMDHENMFWYRQDPGLGLRLIYFSYDVKMKEKGDIPEGYSVSREKKERFSLILESASTNQTSMYLCASSLFPGPQHFGDGTRLSIL.